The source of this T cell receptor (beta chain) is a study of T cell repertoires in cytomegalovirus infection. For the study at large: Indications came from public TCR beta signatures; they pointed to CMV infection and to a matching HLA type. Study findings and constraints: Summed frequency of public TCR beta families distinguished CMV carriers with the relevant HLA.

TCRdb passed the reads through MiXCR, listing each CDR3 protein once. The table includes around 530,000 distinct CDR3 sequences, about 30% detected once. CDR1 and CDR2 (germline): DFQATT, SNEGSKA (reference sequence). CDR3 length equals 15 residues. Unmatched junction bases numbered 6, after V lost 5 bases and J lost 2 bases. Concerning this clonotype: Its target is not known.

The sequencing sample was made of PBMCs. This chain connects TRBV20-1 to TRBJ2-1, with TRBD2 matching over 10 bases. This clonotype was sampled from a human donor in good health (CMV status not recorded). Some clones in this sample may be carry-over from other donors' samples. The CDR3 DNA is TGCAGTGCTCCAATTAGCGGGAGGCCCTACAATGAGCAGTTCTTC. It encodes CSAPISGRPYNEQFF.